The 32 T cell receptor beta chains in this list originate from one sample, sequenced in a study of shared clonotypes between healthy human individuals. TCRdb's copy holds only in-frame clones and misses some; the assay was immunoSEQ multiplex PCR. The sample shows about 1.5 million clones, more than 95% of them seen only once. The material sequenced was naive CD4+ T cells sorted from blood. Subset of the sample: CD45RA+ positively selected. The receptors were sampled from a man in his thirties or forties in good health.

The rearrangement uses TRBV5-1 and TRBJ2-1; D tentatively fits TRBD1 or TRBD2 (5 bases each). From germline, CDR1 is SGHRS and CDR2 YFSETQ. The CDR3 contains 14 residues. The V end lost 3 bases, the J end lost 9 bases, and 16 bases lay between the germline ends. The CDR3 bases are TGCGCCAGCAGCTGGGACGGGACGAGGGGTGAGCAGTTCTTC. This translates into CASSWDGTRGEQFF.

The CDR3 spells CASSYSGLDVETQYF. The CDR3, as DNA: TGTGCCAGCAGTTACTCAGGACTAGATGTGGAGACCCAGTACTTC. The genes are TRBV6-6 and TRBJ2-5; 7 nucleotides match TRBD2. J gave up 5 bases and V 0 bases, and 6 bases lay outside the gene matches. The CDR3 is 15 amino acids. Germline CDR1 reads MNHNY; CDR2 reads SVGAGI (reference sequence).

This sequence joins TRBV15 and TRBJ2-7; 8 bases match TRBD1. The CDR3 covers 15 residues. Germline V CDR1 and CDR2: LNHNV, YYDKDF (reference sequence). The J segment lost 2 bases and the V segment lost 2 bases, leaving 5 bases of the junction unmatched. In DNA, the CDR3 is TGTGCCACCAGCAGAAAATCAGGGGGCCCCTACGAGCAGTACTTC. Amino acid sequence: CATSRKSGGPYEQYF.

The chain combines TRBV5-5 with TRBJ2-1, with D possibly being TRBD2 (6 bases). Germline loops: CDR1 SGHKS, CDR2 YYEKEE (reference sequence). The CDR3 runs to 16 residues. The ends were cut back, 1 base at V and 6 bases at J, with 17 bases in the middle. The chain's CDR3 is CASSLIPGRGLNEQFF. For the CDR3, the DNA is TGTGCCAGCAGCTTGATTCCCGGGAGAGGGCTCAATGAGCAGTTCTTC. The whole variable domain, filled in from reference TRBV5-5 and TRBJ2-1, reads DAGVTQSPTHLIKTRGQQVTLRCSPISGHKSVSWYQQVLGQGPQFIFQYYEKEERGRGNFPDRFSARQFPNYSSELNVNALLLGDSALYLCASSLIPGRGLNEQFFGPGTRLTVL.

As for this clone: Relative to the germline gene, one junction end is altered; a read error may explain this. The CDR3 nucleotides are TGTGGGGGTTGGGGACAAGAGACCCAGTACTTC. Protein sequence: CGGWGQETQYF. The chain links TRBV20-1 to TRBJ2-5; D could derive from TRBD1 or TRBD2 (5 bases each). The germline V gene encodes CDR1 DFQATT and CDR2 SNEGSKA (reference sequence). The CDR3 runs to 11 residues.

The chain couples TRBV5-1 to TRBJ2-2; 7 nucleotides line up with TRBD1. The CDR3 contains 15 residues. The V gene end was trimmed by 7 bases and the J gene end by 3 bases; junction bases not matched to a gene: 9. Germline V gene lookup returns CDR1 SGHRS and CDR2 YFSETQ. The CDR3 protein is CASGQAPGDTGELFF. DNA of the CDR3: TGCGCCAGCGGACAGGCCCCCGGGGACACCGGGGAGCTGTTTTTT.

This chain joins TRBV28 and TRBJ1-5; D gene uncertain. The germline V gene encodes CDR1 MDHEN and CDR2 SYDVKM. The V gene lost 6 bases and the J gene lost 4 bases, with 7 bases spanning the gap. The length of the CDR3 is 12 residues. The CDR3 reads CASRAENQPQHF. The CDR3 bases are TGTGCCAGCAGGGCGGAGAATCAGCCCCAGCATTTT.

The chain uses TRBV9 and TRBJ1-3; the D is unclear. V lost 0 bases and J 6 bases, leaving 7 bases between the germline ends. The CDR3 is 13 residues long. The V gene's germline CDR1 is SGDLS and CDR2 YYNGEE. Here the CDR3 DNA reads TGTGCCAGCAGCGTAGGCCAGGCAAACACCATATATTTT. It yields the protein CASSVGQANTIYF. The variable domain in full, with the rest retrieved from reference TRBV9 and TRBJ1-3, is DSGVTQTPKHLITATGQRVTLRCSPRSGDLSVYWYQQSLDQGLQFLIQYYNGEERAKGNILERFSAQQFPDLHSELNLSSLELGDSALYFCASSVGQANTIYFGEGSWLTVV.

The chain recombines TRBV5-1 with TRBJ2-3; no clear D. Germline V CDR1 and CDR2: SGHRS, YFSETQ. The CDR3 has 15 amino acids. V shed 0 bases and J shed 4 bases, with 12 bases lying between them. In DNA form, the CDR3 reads TGCGCCAGCAGCTTGGCCGAGCAAGGATCAGATACGCAGTATTTT. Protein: CASSLAEQGSDTQYF.

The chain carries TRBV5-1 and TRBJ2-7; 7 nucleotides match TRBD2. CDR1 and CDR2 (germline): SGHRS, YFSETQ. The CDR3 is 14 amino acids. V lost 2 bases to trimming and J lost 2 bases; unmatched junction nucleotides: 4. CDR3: CASSLPSGTYEQYF. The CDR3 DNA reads TGCGCCAGCAGCTTACCTAGCGGCACCTACGAGCAGTACTTC. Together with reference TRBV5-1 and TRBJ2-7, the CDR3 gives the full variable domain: KAGVTQTPRYLIKTRGQQVTLSCSPISGHRSVSWYQQTPGQGLQFLFEYFSETQRNKGNFPGRFSGRQFSNSRSEMNVSTLELGDSALYLCASSLPSGTYEQYFGPGTRLTVT.

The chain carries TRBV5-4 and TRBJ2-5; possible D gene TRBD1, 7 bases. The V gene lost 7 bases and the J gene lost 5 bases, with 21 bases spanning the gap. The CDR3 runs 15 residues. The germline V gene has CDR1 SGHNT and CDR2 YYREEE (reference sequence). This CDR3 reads CASLPKGAGWETQYF. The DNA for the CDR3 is TGTGCCAGCCTCCCCAAGGGGGCGGGGTGGGAGACCCAGTACTTC.

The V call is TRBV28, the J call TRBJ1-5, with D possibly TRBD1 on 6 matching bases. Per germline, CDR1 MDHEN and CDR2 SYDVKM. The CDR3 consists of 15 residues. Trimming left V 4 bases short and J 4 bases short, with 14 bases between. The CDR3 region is CASSSPQGWNQPQHF. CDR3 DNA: TGTGCCAGCAGTTCGCCACAGGGTTGGAATCAGCCCCAGCATTTT.

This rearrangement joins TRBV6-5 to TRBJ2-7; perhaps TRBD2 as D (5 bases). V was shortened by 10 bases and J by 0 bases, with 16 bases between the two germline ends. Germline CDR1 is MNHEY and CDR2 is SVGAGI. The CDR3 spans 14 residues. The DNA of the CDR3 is TGTGCCACCGCCTCTAGCATAACCTCCTACGAGCAGTACTTC. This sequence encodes CATASSITSYEQYF.

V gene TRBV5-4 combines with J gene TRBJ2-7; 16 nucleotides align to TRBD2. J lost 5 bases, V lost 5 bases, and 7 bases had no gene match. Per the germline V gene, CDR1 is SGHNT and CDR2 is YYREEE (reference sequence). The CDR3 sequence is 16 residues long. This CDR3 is CASSPGTSGRVHEQYF. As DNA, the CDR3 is TGTGCCAGCAGTCCCGGGACTAGCGGGAGGGTCCACGAGCAGTACTTC. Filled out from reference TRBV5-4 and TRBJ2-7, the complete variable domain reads ETGVTQSPTHLIKTRGQQVTLRCSSQSGHNTVSWYQQALGQGPQFIFQYYREEENGRGNFPPRFSGLQFPNYSSELNVNALELDDSALYLCASSPGTSGRVHEQYFGPGTRLTVT.

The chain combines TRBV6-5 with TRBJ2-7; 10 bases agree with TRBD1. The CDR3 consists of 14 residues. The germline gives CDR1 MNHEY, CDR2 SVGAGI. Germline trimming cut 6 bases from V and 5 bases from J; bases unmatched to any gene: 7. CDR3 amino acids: CASRHRDRGDEQYF. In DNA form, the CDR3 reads TGTGCCAGCAGGCACCGGGACAGGGGTGACGAGCAGTACTTC.

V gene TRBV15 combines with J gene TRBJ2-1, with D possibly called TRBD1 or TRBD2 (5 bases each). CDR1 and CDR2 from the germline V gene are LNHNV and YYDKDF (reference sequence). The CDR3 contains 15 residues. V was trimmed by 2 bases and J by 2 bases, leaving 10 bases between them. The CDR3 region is CATSRSGPAYNEQFF. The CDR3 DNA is TGTGCCACCAGCAGATCGGGACCTGCCTACAATGAGCAGTTCTTC.

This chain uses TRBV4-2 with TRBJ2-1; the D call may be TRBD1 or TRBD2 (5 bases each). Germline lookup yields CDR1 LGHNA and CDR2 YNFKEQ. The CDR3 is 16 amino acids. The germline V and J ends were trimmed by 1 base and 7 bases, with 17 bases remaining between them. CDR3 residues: CASSQVGGAPTNEQFF. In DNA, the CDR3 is TGTGCCAGCAGCCAAGTTGGGGGAGCGCCTACAAATGAGCAGTTCTTC.

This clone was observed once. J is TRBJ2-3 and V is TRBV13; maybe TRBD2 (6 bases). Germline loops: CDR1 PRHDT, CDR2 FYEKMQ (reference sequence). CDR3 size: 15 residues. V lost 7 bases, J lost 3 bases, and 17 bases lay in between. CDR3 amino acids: CASIETGGRTDTQYF. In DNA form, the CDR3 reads TGTGCCAGCATCGAAACCGGGGGAAGAACAGATACGCAGTATTTT.

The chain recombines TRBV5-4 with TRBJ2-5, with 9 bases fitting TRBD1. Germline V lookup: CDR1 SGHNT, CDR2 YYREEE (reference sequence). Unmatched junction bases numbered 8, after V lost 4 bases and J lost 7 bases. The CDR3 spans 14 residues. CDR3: CASSPGTGLLTQYF. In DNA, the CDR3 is TGTGCCAGCAGCCCCGGGACAGGGCTTTTGACCCAGTACTTC.

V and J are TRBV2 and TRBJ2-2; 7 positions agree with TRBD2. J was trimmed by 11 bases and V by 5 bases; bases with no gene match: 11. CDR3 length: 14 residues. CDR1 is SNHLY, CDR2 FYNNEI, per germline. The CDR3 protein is CASSRTPGGLELFF. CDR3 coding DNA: TGTGCCAGCAGTCGAACCCCGGGAGGATTAGAGCTGTTTTTT.

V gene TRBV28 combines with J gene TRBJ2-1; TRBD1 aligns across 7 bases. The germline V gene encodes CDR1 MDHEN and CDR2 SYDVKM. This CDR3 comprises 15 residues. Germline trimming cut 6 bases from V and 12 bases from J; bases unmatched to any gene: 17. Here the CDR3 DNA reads TGTGCCAGCAGCATCCGGGACAGAAGGGGGATTGGGCAGTTCTTC. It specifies CASSIRDRRGIGQFF.

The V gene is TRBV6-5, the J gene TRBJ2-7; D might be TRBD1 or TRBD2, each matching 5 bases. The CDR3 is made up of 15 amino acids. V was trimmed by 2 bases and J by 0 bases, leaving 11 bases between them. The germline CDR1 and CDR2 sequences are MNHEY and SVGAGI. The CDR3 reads CASSYGAGSSYEQYF. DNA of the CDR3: TGTGCCAGCAGTTACGGGGCGGGCAGCTCCTACGAGCAGTACTTC.

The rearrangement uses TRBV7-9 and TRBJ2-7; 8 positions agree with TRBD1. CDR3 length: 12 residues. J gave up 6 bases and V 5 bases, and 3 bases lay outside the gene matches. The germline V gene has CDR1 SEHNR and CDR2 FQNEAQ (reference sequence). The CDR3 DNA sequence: TGTGCCAGCAGCGAGACAGGGGCCGAGCAGTACTTC. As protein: CASSETGAEQYF.

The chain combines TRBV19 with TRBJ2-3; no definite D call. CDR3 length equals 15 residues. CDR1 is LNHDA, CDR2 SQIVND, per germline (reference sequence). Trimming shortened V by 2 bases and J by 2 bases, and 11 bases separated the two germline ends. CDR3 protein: CASSISRINTDTQYF. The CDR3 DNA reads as TGTGCCAGTAGTATAAGCCGAATTAACACAGATACGCAGTATTTT.

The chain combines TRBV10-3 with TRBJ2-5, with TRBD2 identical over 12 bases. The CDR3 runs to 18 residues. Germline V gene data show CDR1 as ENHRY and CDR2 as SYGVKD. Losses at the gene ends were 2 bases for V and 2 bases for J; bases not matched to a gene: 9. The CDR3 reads CAISEPGTSGSQQETQYF. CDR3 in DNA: TGTGCCATCAGTGAGCCCGGGACTAGCGGGTCCCAACAAGAGACCCAGTACTTC.

The CDR3: CASSSISGRNEQYF. The CDR3 bases are TGTGCCAGCAGCTCCATATCCGGGCGAAACGAGCAGTACTTC. The chain employs TRBV11-2 and TRBJ2-7; D call uncertain. Germline-derived CDR1 and CDR2 are SGHAT and FQNNGV. There are 14 residues in the CDR3. Deletions cut 4 bases from V and 5 bases from J, with 15 bases between. The whole variable domain, remainder taken from reference TRBV11-2 and TRBJ2-7, is EAGVAQSPRYKIIEKRQSVAFWCNPISGHATLYWYQQILGQGPKLLIQFQNNGVVDDSQLPKDRFSAERLKGVDSTLKIQPAKLEDSAVYLCASSSISGRNEQYFGPGTRLTVT.

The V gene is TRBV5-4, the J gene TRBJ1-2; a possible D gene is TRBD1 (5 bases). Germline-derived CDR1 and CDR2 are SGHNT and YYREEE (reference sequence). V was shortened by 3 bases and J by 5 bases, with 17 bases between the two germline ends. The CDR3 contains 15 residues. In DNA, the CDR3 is TGTGCCAGCAGCTCCGTATTTCGGGACGTATATGGCTACACCTTC. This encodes CASSSVFRDVYGYTF.

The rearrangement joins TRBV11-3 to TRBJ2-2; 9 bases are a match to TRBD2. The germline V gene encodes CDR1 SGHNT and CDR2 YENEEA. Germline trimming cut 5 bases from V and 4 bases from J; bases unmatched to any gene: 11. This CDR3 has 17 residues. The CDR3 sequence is CASSRDVSGSATGELFF. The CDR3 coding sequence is TGTGCCAGCAGCAGAGATGTTAGCGGGAGTGCCACCGGGGAGCTGTTTTTT.

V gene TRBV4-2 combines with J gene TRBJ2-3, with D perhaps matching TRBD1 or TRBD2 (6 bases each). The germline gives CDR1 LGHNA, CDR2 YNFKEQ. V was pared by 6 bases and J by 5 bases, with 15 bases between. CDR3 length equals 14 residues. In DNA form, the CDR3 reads TGTGCCAGCAGGGGGGACACGCGGGGAGATACGCAGTATTTT. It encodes CASRGDTRGDTQYF.

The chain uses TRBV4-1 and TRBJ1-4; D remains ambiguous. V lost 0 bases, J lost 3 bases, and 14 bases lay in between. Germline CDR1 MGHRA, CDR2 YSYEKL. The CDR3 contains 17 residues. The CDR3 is CASSQDGLRSSNEKLFF. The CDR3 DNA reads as TGCGCCAGCAGCCAAGATGGTCTCAGGTCGTCTAATGAAAAACTGTTTTTT.

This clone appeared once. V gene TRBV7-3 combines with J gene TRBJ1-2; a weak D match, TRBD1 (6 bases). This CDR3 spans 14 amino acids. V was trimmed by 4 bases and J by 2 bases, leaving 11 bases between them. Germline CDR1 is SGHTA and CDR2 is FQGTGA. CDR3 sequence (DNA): TGTGCCAGCAGCTACAGGGCCTCGAACTATGGCTACACCTTC. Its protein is CASSYRASNYGYTF.

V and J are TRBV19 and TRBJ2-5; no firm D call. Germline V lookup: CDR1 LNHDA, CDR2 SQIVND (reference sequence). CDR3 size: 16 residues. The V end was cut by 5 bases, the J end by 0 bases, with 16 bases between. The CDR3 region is CASSSERTVYQETQYF. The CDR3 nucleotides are TGTGCCAGTAGTTCCGAGAGAACAGTGTACCAAGAGACCCAGTACTTC.